A selection of T cell receptor beta chains follows, all from one sample in a study of Ad26.COV2.S vaccination and SARS-CoV-2 variants. The repertoire was sequenced with immunoSEQ multiplex PCR; TCRdb's copy has only in-frame clones and lacks some. The sample yields roughly 680,000 clones, more than 80% seen once. This specimen consisted of peripheral blood, obtained in a trial of Ad26.COV2.S vaccine versus placebo. These receptors all stem from a person between 18 and 59 years old who received the Ad26.COV2.S COVID-19 vaccine or a placebo. CDR3s include the opening cysteine and the closing phenylalanine or tryptophan. D genes are given only for firm matches. Clone size is shown for a subset of rows, as once, few, many or a class of expanded clone.

D gene | clone size | J gene | V gene | CDR3 DNA | CDR3 protein
NA | NA | TRBJ2-7 | TRBV15 | TGTGCCACCAGCAGAGACAGTAGTTTCGACTACGAGCAGTACTTC | CATSRDSSFDYEQYF
TRBD2 | NA | TRBJ2-5 | TRBV29-1 | TGCAGCGGGGGACTAGCGGGAGGAATTGAGACCCAGTACTTC | CSGGLAGGIETQYF
NA | NA | TRBJ2-5 | TRBV6-6 | TGTGCCAGCAGTTACCAAGTGGGAAGCGGGGAGACCCAGTACTTC | CASSYQVGSGETQYF
NA | NA | TRBJ1-4 | TRBV30 | TGTGCCTGGAGTCCCCGGGAAATCGGGTATGCAACTAATGAAAAACTGTTTTTT | CAWSPREIGYATNEKLFF
NA | NA | TRBJ1-1 | TRBV27 | TGTGCCAGTAACAACCCCCAGGGGAACACTGAAGCTTTCTTT | CASNNPQGNTEAFF
TRBD2 | NA | TRBJ2-7 | TRBV2 | TGTGCCAGCAGCCCCTATGCGGGGGGCACCTACGAGCAGTACTTC | CASSPYAGGTYEQYF
NA | NA | TRBJ1-1 | TRBV4-1 | TGCGCCAGCAGCCAAGAGCCCGAAAATGAAGCTTTCTTT | CASSQEPENEAFF
TRBD1 | NA | TRBJ1-4 | TRBV6-5 | TGTGCCAGCAGTTACGACAGGGGAAAGGGGAAACTGTTTTTT | CASSYDRGKGKLFF
NA | NA | TRBJ2-5 | TRBV18 | TGTGCCAGCTCACCACCGGCCGGGCAGGAGACCCAGTACTTC | CASSPPAGQETQYF
TRBD2 | NA | TRBJ2-5 | TRBV6-6 | TGTGCCAGCAGCAAAAGTTCACTCTCCCCCTGGGGGGGGAGGCGAGAGACCCAGTACTTC | CASSKSSLSPWGGRRETQYF
NA | NA | TRBJ2-1 | TRBV30 | TGTGCCTGGAGTGCGGGACTCCGAGGCAATGAGCAGTTCTTC | CAWSAGLRGNEQFF
NA | NA | TRBJ2-2 | TRBV15 | TGTGCCACCTCCTGGGGCACCGGGGAGCTGTTTTTT | CATSWGTGELFF
NA | NA | TRBJ1-4 | TRBV19 | TGTGCCAGTAGTCTCGCCGGGACACCCAATGAAAAACTGTTTTTT | CASSLAGTPNEKLFF
TRBD1 | NA | TRBJ2-1 | TRBV5-6 | TGTGCCAGCAGCTCGGGACAGGGGTACAATGAGCAGTTCTTC | CASSSGQGYNEQFF
NA | NA | TRBJ2-6 | TRBV6-5 | TGTGCCAGCAGAGGGCCTTTCTCTGGGGCCAACGTCCTGACTTTC | CASRGPFSGANVLTF
NA | NA | TRBJ1-2 | TRBV3-1/TRBV3-2 | TGTGCCAGCAGCCAAGGTAGGGCCAACTATGGCTACACCTTC | CASSQGRANYGYTF
NA | NA | TRBJ2-6 | TRBV9 | TGTGCCAGTGAGAACTCTGGGGCCAACGTCCTGACTTTC | CASENSGANVLTF
NA | NA | TRBJ1-5 | TRBV6-1 | TGTGCCAGCAGTGAAGAGCCCCGGCAGCCCCAGCATTTT | CASSEEPRQPQHF
NA | NA | TRBJ1-5 | TRBV18 | TGTGCCAGCTCTATTTTTAGCAATCAGCCCCAGCATTTT | CASSIFSNQPQHF
NA | NA | TRBJ2-7 | TRBV4-2 | TGTGCCAGCAGCCAAGCCCAGGGATCAGAGTTTTTCCTTGCTGACGAGCAGTACTTC | CASSQAQGSEFFLADEQYF
TRBD1 | NA | TRBJ2-1 | TRBV5-4 | TGTGCCAGCAGCTTACCAGGGGGCAACGATGAGCAGTTCTTC | CASSLPGGNDEQFF
NA | NA | TRBJ1-5 | TRBV27 | TGTGCCAGCAGTTTTCAGAGCAATCAGCCCCAGCATTTT | CASSFQSNQPQHF
TRBD1 | NA | TRBJ2-7 | TRBV4-2 | TGTGCCAGCAGCCAAGACCTCTCGGGACAGGGAGGCGAGCAGTACTTC | CASSQDLSGQGGEQYF
TRBD2 | NA | TRBJ2-7 | TRBV3-1/TRBV3-2 | TGTGCCAGCAGCCTCGGGGGGGGGCTATTCGCCTACGAGCAGTACTTC | CASSLGGGLFAYEQYF
NA | NA | TRBJ2-5 | TRBV18 | TGTGCCAGCCTAAGGGCCTTCAAAGAGACCCAGTACTTC | CASLRAFKETQYF
NA | NA | TRBJ1-2 | TRBV19 | TGTGCCAGTAGTATATCGGCAGGGAACTATGGCTACACCTTC | CASSISAGNYGYTF
NA | NA | TRBJ1-2 | TRBV5-5 | TGTGCCAGCAGCCTGGGCGGGCCGGGACCCTATGGCTACACCTTC | CASSLGGPGPYGYTF
TRBD1 | NA | TRBJ1-2 | TRBV20-1 | TGCAGTGCTAGTCCGGGACAGGGGGTTGGTGGCTACACCTTC | CSASPGQGVGGYTF
NA | NA | TRBJ2-1 | TRBV29-1 | TGCAGCGTTGTAGAGCGTCGCGGGGAGCAGTTCTTC | CSVVERRGEQFF
NA | NA | TRBJ2-5 | TRBV18 | TGTGCCAGCTCACCAGGGGAAGAGACCCAGTACTTC | CASSPGEETQYF
TRBD2 | NA | TRBJ2-4 | TRBV10-1 | TGCGCCAGCAGTGAGAGGGTAGCGGGAGATGAAAACATTCAGTACTTC | CASSERVAGDENIQYF
NA | NA | TRBJ1-1 | TRBV30 | TGTGCCTGGAGTTGGGTCGGGAACACTGAAGCTTTCTTT | CAWSWVGNTEAFF
TRBD1 | NA | TRBJ2-3 | TRBV24-1 | TGTGCCACCAGTGATACTGACAGGGGAGAGGCAGATACGCAGTATTTT | CATSDTDRGEADTQYF
NA | NA | TRBJ2-1 | TRBV11-2 | TGTGCCAGCAGCTACGAGGAACGCTCCTACAATGAGCAGTTCTTC | CASSYEERSYNEQFF
TRBD1 | NA | TRBJ2-5 | TRBV11-2 | TGTGCCAGCAGCTTAGAGGACAGGCAAGAGACCCAGTACTTC | CASSLEDRQETQYF
NA | once | TRBJ2-7 | TRBV30 | TGTGCCTGGAGTGTATCCCGGCGCGTCGAGCAGTACTTC | CAWSVSRRVEQYF
NA | NA | TRBJ1-5 | TRBV19 | TGTGCCAGTTGGGGTTCGAGAGGCAATCAGCCCCAGCATTTT | CASWGSRGNQPQHF
NA | NA | TRBJ1-5 | TRBV30 | TGTGCCTGGAGTACCCGGTGGGCTAGCAATCAGCCCCAGCATTTT | CAWSTRWASNQPQHF
TRBD2 | NA | TRBJ2-3 | TRBV27 | TGTGCCAGCAGTCGACTAGCGGGAGGGCCGGGAGATACGCAGTATTTT | CASSRLAGGPGDTQYF
NA | NA | TRBJ1-6 | TRBV30 | TGTGCCTGGAGTGTTGCGGGGAATTCACCCCTCCACTTT | CAWSVAGNSPLHF
NA | NA | TRBJ2-6 | TRBV30 | TGTGCCTGGAGTCGGACCTTTATTCCTGGGGCCAACGTCCTGACTTTC | CAWSRTFIPGANVLTF
NA | NA | TRBJ2-3 | TRBV7-2 | TGTGCCAGCAGCCCCGGACACGTAGGCACAGATACGCAGTATTTT | CASSPGHVGTDTQYF
NA | NA | TRBJ2-3 | TRBV24-1 | TGTGCCACCATGGGGGCTAGCACAGATACGCAGTATTTT | CATMGASTDTQYF
NA | NA | TRBJ1-1 | TRBV6-5 | TGTGCCAGCAACCTGCAAATGACGTCCACTGAAGCTTTCTTT | CASNLQMTSTEAFF
NA | NA | TRBJ1-2 | TRBV5-4 | TGTGCCAGCAGCTTAACTGCTAACTATGGCTACACCTTC | CASSLTANYGYTF
NA | once | TRBJ1-6 | TRBV19 | TGTGCCAGTAGTATAATGGGATCGCCCCTCCACTTT | CASSIMGSPLHF
NA | NA | TRBJ2-7 | TRBV5-1 | TGCGCCAGCAGCTTGGACAGGGGAGGAGGCGAGCAGTACTTC | CASSLDRGGGEQYF
NA | NA | TRBJ2-1 | TRBV18 | TGTGCCAGCTCACCAGTCCTAGGAAGGGGCAATGAGCAGTTCTTC | CASSPVLGRGNEQFF
NA | few | TRBJ2-1 | TRBV7-3 | TGTGCCAGCAGCTTAAACCCAGGAACCGTTTACAATGAGCAGTTCTTC | CASSLNPGTVYNEQFF
NA | NA | TRBJ1-1 | TRBV11-2 | TGTGCCAGCAGCTTGCGGGTTGGGACTGAAGCTTTCTTT | CASSLRVGTEAFF
NA | NA | TRBJ1-2 | TRBV3-1/TRBV3-2 | TGTGCCAGCAGCCAAGACCAGACTCCTGGCTACACCTTC | CASSQDQTPGYTF
TRBD1 | NA | TRBJ1-6 | TRBV5-1 | TGCGCCAGCAGCTTGGATGACAGGGTGTGGTCACCCCTCCACTTT | CASSLDDRVWSPLHF
TRBD1 | NA | TRBJ2-7 | TRBV5-1 | TGCGCCAGCAGCACTCGACAGGGGGGTCCCTACGAGCAGTACTTC | CASSTRQGGPYEQYF
TRBD2 | few | TRBJ2-7 | TRBV6-5 | TGTGCCAGCAGTTACTCGGGACTAGATTCCTACGAGCAGTACTTC | CASSYSGLDSYEQYF
TRBD1 | NA | TRBJ2-7 | TRBV28 | TGTGCCAGCAGTCCACCGGGACAGGGGGATTTCACCTACGAGCAGTACTTC | CASSPPGQGDFTYEQYF